This T cell receptor (beta chain) was observed in a study of CD8+CD57+ T cells in acquired aplastic anemia. Across the whole study: The mean DNA yield obtained from sorted CD4+ and CD8+ cells came to roughly 3.4 ug.

CDR3 and TCR beta VDJ profiling relied on a genomic DNA template. A single record per CDR3 protein comes from TCRdb applying MiXCR to the reads. Among hundreds of thousands of distinct CDR3 sequences listed, about two thirds were seen once. Trimming removed 7 bases at V and 2 bases at J, with 16 bases between. CDR1 is LNHDA and CDR2 is SQIVND in the germline V gene (reference sequence). The CDR3 loop spans 15 amino acids. This clonotype was seen ten or more times. The sequence was obtained from a human donor in good health, serving as a control. The source material was sorted CD4+, CD8+, or CD8+CD57+ T cells (not recorded which) from PBMCs. The V call is TRBV19, the J call TRBJ2-3; no definite D call. In DNA, the CDR3 is TGTGCCAGTATTTCCAGAGGCGGAAACACAGATACGCAGTATTTT. Its translation is CASISRGGNTDTQYF.